The 3 T cell receptor beta chains presented below share a single source sample, sequenced in a study of shared clonotypes between healthy human individuals. Sequencing was performed with immunoSEQ multiplex PCR; in TCRdb, only in-frame clones are kept and a portion is missing. The sample contains 470,000 or so clones, around 73% of which appear only once. Sample: PBMCs. The receptors were sampled from a woman between 40 and 50 years old in good health. Some clones in this sample may be carry-over from other donors' samples.

This chain uses TRBV7-6 with TRBJ2-5, with a weak D call TRBD1 (5 bases). The germline gives CDR1 SGHVS, CDR2 FNYEAQ. The V end was cut by 5 bases, the J end by 2 bases, with 15 bases between. The CDR3 covers 15 residues. The CDR3 sequence is CASSPLGARQETQYF. CDR3 coding DNA: TGTGCCAGCAGCCCTTTAGGGGCTAGGCAAGAGACCCAGTACTTC.

V is TRBV9 and J is TRBJ2-1, with 10 bases fitting TRBD1. J was trimmed by 6 bases and V by 1 base; bases with no gene match: 13. Per germline, CDR1 SGDLS and CDR2 YYNGEE. This CDR3 has 18 residues. In DNA form, the CDR3 reads TGTGCCAGCAGCGTACCGCTAAGTCCCGGGACAGGGGTCAATGAGCAGTTCTTC. It translates to CASSVPLSPGTGVNEQFF.

The chain links TRBV11-2 to TRBJ1-1; the match to TRBD1 covers 7 bases. This CDR3 region has 13 residues. V was clipped by 6 bases and J by 3 bases; unmatched bases: 4. Germline V CDR1 and CDR2: SGHAT, FQNNGV. The DNA for the CDR3 is TGTGCCAGCAGACTTACAGGGGACACTGAAGCTTTCTTT. Amino acid sequence: CASRLTGDTEAFF.